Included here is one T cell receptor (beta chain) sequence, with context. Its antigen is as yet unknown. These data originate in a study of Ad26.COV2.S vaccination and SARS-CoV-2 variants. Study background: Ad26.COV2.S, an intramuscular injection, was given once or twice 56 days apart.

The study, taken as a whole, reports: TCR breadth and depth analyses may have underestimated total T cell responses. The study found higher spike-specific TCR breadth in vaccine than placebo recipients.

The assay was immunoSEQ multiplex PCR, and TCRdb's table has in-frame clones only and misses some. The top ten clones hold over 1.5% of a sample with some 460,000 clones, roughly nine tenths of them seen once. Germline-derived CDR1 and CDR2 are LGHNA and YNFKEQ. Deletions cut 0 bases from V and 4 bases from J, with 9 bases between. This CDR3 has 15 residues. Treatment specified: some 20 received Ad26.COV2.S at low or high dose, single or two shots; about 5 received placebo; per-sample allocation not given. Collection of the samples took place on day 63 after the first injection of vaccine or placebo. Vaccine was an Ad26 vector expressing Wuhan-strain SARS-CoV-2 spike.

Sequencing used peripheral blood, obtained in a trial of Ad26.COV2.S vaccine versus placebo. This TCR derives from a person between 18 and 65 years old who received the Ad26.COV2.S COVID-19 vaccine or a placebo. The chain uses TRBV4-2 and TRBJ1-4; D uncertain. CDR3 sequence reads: CASSQDQSVNEKLFF. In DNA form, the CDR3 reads TGTGCCAGCAGCCAAGATCAGTCCGTTAATGAAAAACTGTTTTTT.